This T cell receptor (beta chain) originates from a study of Tregs in tolerant kidney transplant recipients (dated by TCRdb to about 2019). At the level of the whole study: Related donors were used in the transplants with nonmyeloablative bone marrow transplantation, and mixed chimerism was transient in the human trials. TCRbeta sequencing was used in the study to identify donor-specific regulatory T cells before combined kidney and bone marrow transplantation, and the identified cells were then tracked after transplant. The paper as a whole reports these results and caveats: The most biologically relevant and donor-specific TCRbeta repertoire appeared to be identified by expanding Tregs with activated donor B cells. Donor-specific Treg expansion exceeded global Treg expansion in tolerant patients, suggesting antigen-driven rather than nonspecific expansion. Because the study included only a small number of patients, the results must be confirmed in larger populations and under other immunosuppression protocols. Because the PCR primers were changed over time for some patients, nucleotide-level comparison could not be performed across the samples from those patients. Biological reproducibility was not examined directly, but technical replication error appeared to be minimal.

In the paper's terms, the time point label means: blood sample drawn before combined kidney and bone marrow transplant. Unstimulated Tregs (CD4+CD25+CD127-), CD4+ non-Tregs (CD4+CD25-), CD4 and CD8 cells were FACS-sorted from thawed PBMCs. Several combined kidney and bone marrow transplant recipients from the ITN036ST trial were included as patients, and samples were available only from these trial subjects. Healthy control blood was processed by Ficoll density gradient to PBMCs and cryopreserved; patient PBMCs were collected before and after transplant. For TCRbeta CDR3 sequencing, genomic DNA from the sorted cells was extracted using the QIAGEN DNeasy Blood and Tissue Kit. High-throughput TCRbeta CDR3 sequencing, which included PCR amplification with bias correction and internal controls, was done commercially through immunoSEQ. As for the authors' bioinformatics: Unique productive TCRbeta sequences were defined by CDR3 nucleotide sequence where primers matched, and otherwise by CDR3 amino acid sequence together with Vbeta and Jbeta genes. As a correction for sorting error, sequences shared between sorted populations at a frequency ratio of 2:1 or less were discarded, and the remaining shared sequences were assigned to the higher population. Donor-reactive sequences were defined as at least 5-fold expanded in CFSE-low cells versus unstimulated cells, with frequency of at least 0.01% in CFSE-low cells. Repertoire divergence was quantified by Jensen-Shannon divergence calculated from the top 100 TCRbeta sequences ranked by frequency. When a sample had multiple sequencing runs, each run was corrected for sorting error separately and the runs were then pooled. TCRdb's version of the immuneACCESS table is confined to in-frame rearrangements and falls short of the full clone set. An unresolved V gene accounts for under half of the shortfall where checked; the remainder is of unknown origin. V and J calls and clone size are those listed in that table; D and trimming were worked out from the DNA. Across this sample there are about 100,000 clones, with 90% seen only once. About 0.35% of the sample is in the top ten clones.

Comments on this clone: It has no known antigen specificity. Base qualities are not provided; no much larger clone lies one nucleotide away.

From cysteine to phenylalanine, the CDR3 is 20 amino acids long. Left in the record is the CDR3 DNA by itself, 60 bases read in frame from the first base. Recombination linked TRBV7-5 to TRBJ2-3; the DNA was not used to check the table's D call, TRBD2. TRBV7-5 is flagged as a pseudogene. The receptor comes from a human donor who received a combined kidney and bone marrow transplant. The sample in question was CD4+ T cells from blood, obtained before the transplant. The nucleotides read TGTGCCAGAAGCTTAGGTCCCAAATGCTACCCGGGACTAGGTCCCGATACGCAGTATTTT. It codes for CARSLGPKCYPGLGPDTQYF.